This T cell receptor beta chain was captured in a study of identifying expanded T cells in peripheral blood. Germline values: CDR1 MDHEN, CDR2 SYDVKM. V was pared by 2 bases and J by 7 bases, with 7 bases of the junction left unmatched. The CDR3 runs to 15 residues. Only in-frame clones appear in the TCRdb table, and some are missing; sequencing was by immunoSEQ multiplex PCR. Of 85,000 to 120,000 clones detected, roughly 88% appear once; the ten largest clones hold 14%. No infections or other immune events were documented during collection. This sequence originates from a person aged 18-69 years in good health. The rearrangement links TRBV28 to TRBJ1-5; 8 positions agree with TRBD1. The sequenced sample was blood. The CDR3 loop is CASSLRTGFAQPQHF. The CDR3 DNA sequence: TGTGCCAGCAGTTTACGGACAGGGTTTGCCCAGCCCCAGCATTTT. Full variable domain (outside the CDR3, taken from reference TRBV28 and TRBJ1-5): DVKVTQSSRYLVKRTGEKVFLECVQDMDHENMFWYRQDPGLGLRLIYFSYDVKMKEKGDIPEGYSVSREKKERFSLILESASTNQTSMYLCASSLRTGFAQPQHFGDGTRLSIL.